This T cell receptor beta chain comes out of a study of blood T cell repertoires in COVID-19. Measured with immunoSEQ multiplex PCR; TCRdb has only the in-frame clones, and not every one. Counted here are approximately 60,000 clones, 70% to 85% occurring once; the ten biggest clones make up 18%. The CDR3 length is 12 residues. Germline lookup yields CDR1 PRHDT and CDR2 FYEKMQ (reference sequence). The V and J ends lost 5 bases and 4 bases, in that order; junction bases with no gene match: 0. The sample comprised peripheral blood. The source of this sequence is a man between 60 and 75 years old with acute or convalescent COVID-19. V usage is TRBV13 and J usage is TRBJ1-1; TRBD1 agrees at 8 bases. CDR3 nucleotide sequence: TGTGCCAGCAGCCAGGGGGCCACTGAAGCTTTCTTT. Translating it yields CASSQGATEAFF.